The 13 T cell receptor beta chains presented below share a single source sample, sequenced in a study. Each CDR3 protein is one row after TCRdb ran MiXCR on the 5' RACE reads. Among approximately 29,000 distinct CDR3 sequences, approximately 30% were seen once, and the ten largest hold around 3.5%. Material for sequencing was naive CD4+ T cells sorted from a lymph node. The subset denotes: naive CD4+ T cells, CD4+CD45RA+CD25-. All receptors derive from a female donor with breast cancer.

This clonotype was observed many times. This chain connects TRBV7-6 to TRBJ1-1, with 10 bases aligning to TRBD1. CDR1 SGHVS and CDR2 FNYEAQ come from the germline V gene. This CDR3 has 16 residues. Trimming at V came to 5 bases and at J to 1 base, leaving 7 bases not matched to a gene. CDR3 in DNA: TGTGCCAGCAGCCCGGGACAGGGGTTCGGGAACACTGAAGCTTTCTTT. Its translation: CASSPGQGFGNTEAFF. Based on the CDR3 plus reference TRBV7-6 and TRBJ1-1, the full variable domain is GAGVSQSPRYKVTKRGQDVALRCDPISGHVSLYWYRQALGQGPEFLTYFNYEAQQDKSGLPNDRFSAERPEGSISTLTIQRTEQRDSAMYRCASSPGQGFGNTEAFFGQGTRLTVV.

This clonotype was counted at least ten times. The CDR3 reads CASSQQGLGYEQYF. In DNA form, the CDR3 reads TGCGCCAGCAGCCAACAGGGGCTGGGCTACGAGCAGTACTTC. The rearrangement links TRBV4-1 to TRBJ2-7; D may be TRBD1 (6 bases). This CDR3 has 14 amino acids. The V end lost 2 bases, the J end lost 3 bases, and 11 bases lay between the germline ends. The germline V gene encodes CDR1 MGHRA and CDR2 YSYEKL.

The chain links TRBV4-3 to TRBJ2-7; TRBD2 matches 13 bases. Germline CDR1 and CDR2: LGHNA and YSLEER. V was pared by 1 base and J by 3 bases, with 6 bases of the junction left unmatched. The CDR3 spans 17 residues. The CDR3 spells CASSQGYGTSGIYEQYF. DNA for the CDR3: TGCGCCAGCAGCCAAGGATACGGGACTAGCGGGATCTACGAGCAGTACTTC.

In its sample, this clonotype was seen once. This may stem from a read error, because a much larger clone lies one nucleotide away. The gene calls are TRBV9 and TRBJ2-3, with 9 bases lining up with TRBD1. Germline trimming cut 7 bases from V and 5 bases from J; bases unmatched to any gene: 11. The CDR3 totals 15 residues. Germline loops: CDR1 SGDLS, CDR2 YYNGEE. The CDR3 DNA reads as TGTGCCAGCGGCCGGGGACAGGGTACGAGAGATACGCAGTATTTT. It encodes CASGRGQGTRDTQYF.

This clonotype was detected only a few times. V usage is TRBV7-8 and J usage is TRBJ2-7, with a tentative D call TRBD2 (6 bases). V lost 5 bases and J 0 bases, leaving 14 bases between the germline ends. The germline gives CDR1 SGHVS, CDR2 FQNEAQ. The length of the CDR3 is 15 residues. The CDR3 DNA follows: TGTGCCAGCAGCGTGGGACTTTCAAGCTCCTACGAGCAGTACTTC. Translated: CASSVGLSSSYEQYF.

J is TRBJ2-3 and V is TRBV5-5, with TRBD2 matching over 12 bases. The junction had 6 bases not matched to a gene; V was cut back by 0 bases and J by 1 base. Germline V CDR1 and CDR2: SGHKS, YYEKEE (reference sequence). The CDR3 length is 18 residues. The CDR3: CASSLVTSGSVGTDTQYF. CDR3 DNA: TGTGCCAGCAGCTTGGTGACTAGCGGGAGTGTTGGCACAGATACGCAGTATTTT.

CDR3 sequence: CAWSERVNYGYTF. The CDR3 nucleotides are TGTGCCTGGAGTGAACGGGTTAACTATGGCTACACCTTC. The rearrangement links TRBV30 to TRBJ1-2; D not resolved. Germline V gene data show CDR1 as GTSNPN and CDR2 as SVGIG (reference sequence). This CDR3 contains 13 residues. The V gene lost 1 base and the J gene lost 1 base, with 7 bases spanning the gap.

By share, this clonotype ranks as medium-sized. This chain links TRBV7-9 with TRBJ1-2; D unresolved. The CDR3 is made up of 12 amino acids. CDR1 is SEHNR and CDR2 is FQNEAQ in the germline V gene (reference sequence). Between the trimmed V and J ends, which lost 1 base and 3 bases, there was a span of 3 bases. CDR3 DNA sequence: TGTGCCAGCAGCTTAGGGGACTATGGCTACACCTTC. Amino acid sequence: CASSLGDYGYTF.

The chain couples TRBV5-1 to TRBJ2-7, with D possibly TRBD2 on 5 matching bases. Trimming cost V 4 bases and J 6 bases, with 23 bases left between them. The germline CDR1 and CDR2 sequences are SGHRS and YFSETQ. The CDR3 spans 16 residues. CDR3 sequence reads: CASSPVRGGGRGEQYF. CDR3 nucleotide sequence: TGCGCCAGCAGCCCGGTTCGCGGAGGCGGTCGTGGCGAGCAGTACTTC.

The V and J genes are TRBV12-3 or TRBV12-4 and TRBJ2-7; a weak D match, TRBD2 (6 bases). The length of the CDR3 is 14 residues. Trimming cost V 10 bases and J 6 bases, with 22 bases left between them. Here the CDR3 DNA reads TGTGCCACGGCCGGGACTCCCCTTCCCTCCGAGCAGTACTTC. Its translation: CATAGTPLPSEQYF.

This clonotype came up a few times. CDR3 DNA sequence: TGCGCCAGCAGCCAAGAGCTTCAAGAGACCCAGTACTTC. Translating gives CASSQELQETQYF. The rearrangement links TRBV4-3 to TRBJ2-5; unclear D gene. Germline V gives CDR1 LGHNA, CDR2 YSLEER. The CDR3 covers 13 residues. V lost 0 bases to trimming and J lost 2 bases, with 4 bases between them.

This clonotype turned up a few times. The chain is built from TRBV7-8 and TRBJ1-5; 10 bases map to TRBD1. The length of the CDR3 is 17 residues. With V trimmed by 5 bases and J by 5 bases, 12 bases remained unmatched. Germline V CDR1 and CDR2: SGHVS, FQNEAQ. The CDR3 region is CASSALRGQGRDQPQHF. The CDR3 region has the DNA TGTGCCAGCAGCGCCTTGCGGGGACAGGGGAGGGATCAGCCCCAGCATTTT.

Many counts were recorded for this clonotype. The chain links TRBV5-1 to TRBJ1-1; tentatively, D is TRBD1 (5 bases). In germline, CDR1 is SGHRS, CDR2 YFSETQ. The CDR3 has 13 residues. Trimming left V 4 bases short and J 4 bases short, with 11 bases between. As DNA, the CDR3 is TGCGCCAGCAGCCCCGGGGCCAGCACTGAAGCTTTCTTT. Protein: CASSPGASTEAFF.